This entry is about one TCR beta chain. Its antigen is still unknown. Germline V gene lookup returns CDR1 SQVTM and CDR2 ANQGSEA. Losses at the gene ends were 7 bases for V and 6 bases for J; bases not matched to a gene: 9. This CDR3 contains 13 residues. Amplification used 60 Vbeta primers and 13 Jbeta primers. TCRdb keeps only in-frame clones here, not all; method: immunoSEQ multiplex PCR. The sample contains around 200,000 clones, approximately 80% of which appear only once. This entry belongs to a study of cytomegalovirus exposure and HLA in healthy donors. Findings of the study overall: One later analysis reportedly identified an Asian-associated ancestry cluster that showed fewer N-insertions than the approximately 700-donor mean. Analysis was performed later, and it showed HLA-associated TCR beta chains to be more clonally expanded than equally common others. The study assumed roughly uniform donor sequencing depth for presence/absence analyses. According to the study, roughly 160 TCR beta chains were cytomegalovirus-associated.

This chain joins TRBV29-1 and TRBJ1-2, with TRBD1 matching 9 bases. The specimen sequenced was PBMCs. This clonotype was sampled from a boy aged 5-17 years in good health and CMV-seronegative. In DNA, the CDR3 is TGCAGCGGGATACAGGGGGCCGGAAATGGCTACACCTTC. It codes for CSGIQGAGNGYTF. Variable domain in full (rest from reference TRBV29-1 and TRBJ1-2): SAVISQKPSRDICQRGTSLTIQCQVDSQVTMMFWYRQQPGQSLTLIATANQGSEATYESGFVIDKFPISRPNLTFSTLTVSNMSPEDSSIYLCSGIQGAGNGYTFGSGTRLTVV.